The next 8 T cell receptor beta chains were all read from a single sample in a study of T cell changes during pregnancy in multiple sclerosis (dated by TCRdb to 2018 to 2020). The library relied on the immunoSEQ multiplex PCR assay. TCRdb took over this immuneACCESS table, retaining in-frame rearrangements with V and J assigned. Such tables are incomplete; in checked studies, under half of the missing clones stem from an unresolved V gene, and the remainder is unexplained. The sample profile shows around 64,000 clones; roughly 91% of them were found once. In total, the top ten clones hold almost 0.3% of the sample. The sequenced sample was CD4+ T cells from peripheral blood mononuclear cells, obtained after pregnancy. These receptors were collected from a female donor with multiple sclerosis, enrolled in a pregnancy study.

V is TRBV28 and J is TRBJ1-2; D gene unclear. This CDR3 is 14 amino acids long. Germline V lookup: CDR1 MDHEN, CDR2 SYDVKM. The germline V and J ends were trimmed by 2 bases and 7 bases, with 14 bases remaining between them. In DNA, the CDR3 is TGTGCCAGCAGTTTAGCCCTAATGGAGCGTGGCTACACCTTC. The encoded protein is CASSLALMERGYTF.

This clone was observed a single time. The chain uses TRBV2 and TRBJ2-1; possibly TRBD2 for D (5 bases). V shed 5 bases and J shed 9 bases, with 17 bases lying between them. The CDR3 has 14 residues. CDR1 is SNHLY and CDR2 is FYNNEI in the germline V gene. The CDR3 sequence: CASSLTIIQSEQFF. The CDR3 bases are TGTGCCAGCAGTTTGACTATAATCCAGAGTGAGCAGTTCTTC.

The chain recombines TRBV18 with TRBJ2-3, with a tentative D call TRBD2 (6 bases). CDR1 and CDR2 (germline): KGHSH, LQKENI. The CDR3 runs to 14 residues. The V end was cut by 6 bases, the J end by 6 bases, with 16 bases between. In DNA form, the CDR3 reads TGTGCCAGCTCCCCTAATCCGGGGGTGGATACGCAGTATTTT. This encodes CASSPNPGVDTQYF.

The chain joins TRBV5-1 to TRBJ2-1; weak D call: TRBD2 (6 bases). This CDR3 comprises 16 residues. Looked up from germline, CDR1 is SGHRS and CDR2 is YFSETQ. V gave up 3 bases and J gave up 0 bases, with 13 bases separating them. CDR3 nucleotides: TGCGCCAGCAGCTCAGGCGGGGTGACCTCCTACAATGAGCAGTTCTTC. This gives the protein CASSSGGVTSYNEQFF.

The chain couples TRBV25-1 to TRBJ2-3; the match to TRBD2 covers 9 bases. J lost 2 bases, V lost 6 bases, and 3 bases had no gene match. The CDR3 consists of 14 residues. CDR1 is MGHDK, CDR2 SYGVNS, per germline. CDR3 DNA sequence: TGTGCCAGCAGGGGGGGACTAGCCACAGATACGCAGTATTTT. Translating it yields CASRGGLATDTQYF.

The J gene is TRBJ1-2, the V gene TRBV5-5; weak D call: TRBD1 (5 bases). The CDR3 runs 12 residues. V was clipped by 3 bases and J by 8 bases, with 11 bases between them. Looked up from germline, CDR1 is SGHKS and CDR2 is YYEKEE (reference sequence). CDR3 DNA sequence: TGTGCCAGCAGCTCCAACCGGGGGGGCTACACCTTC. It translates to CASSSNRGGYTF.

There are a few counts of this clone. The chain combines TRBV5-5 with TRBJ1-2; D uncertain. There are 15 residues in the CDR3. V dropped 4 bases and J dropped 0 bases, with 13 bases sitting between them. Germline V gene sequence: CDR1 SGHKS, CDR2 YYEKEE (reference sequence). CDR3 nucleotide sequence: TGTGCCAGCAGCCCCACAGCTCAAGCTAACTATGGCTACACCTTC. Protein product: CASSPTAQANYGYTF.

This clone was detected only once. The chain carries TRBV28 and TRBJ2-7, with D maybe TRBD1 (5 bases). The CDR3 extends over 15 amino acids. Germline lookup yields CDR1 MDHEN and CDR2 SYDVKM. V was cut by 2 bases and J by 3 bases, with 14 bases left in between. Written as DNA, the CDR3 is TGTGCCAGCAGTTTAGCTTCCCAGGGTTTCTACGAGCAGTACTTC. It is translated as CASSLASQGFYEQYF.